A selection of T cell receptor beta chains follows, all from one sample in a study of blood T cell repertoires in COVID-19. TCRdb keeps only in-frame clones here, not all; method: immunoSEQ multiplex PCR. The repertoire holds 200,000 to 300,000 clones, with more than 80% as singletons. What was sequenced was peripheral blood. Receptor source: a woman aged 40 to 49 with acute or convalescent COVID-19. Both conserved end residues are part of each CDR3. The order of the fields is CDR3 length, D gene, V gene, clone size, J gene, CDR3 DNA, CDR3 protein. D genes are given only for firm matches. Expanded clones get a size class; other rows say once, few or many, or leave the size out.

>15|NA|TRBV5-1|NA|TRBJ1-1
TGCGCCAGCAGCTTGGCACAGGGAGGGTTTAATGAAGCTTTCTTT
CASSLAQGGFNEAFF
>11|TRBD1|TRBV29-1|few|TRBJ1-1
TGCAGCGGGCAACAGGGGGCAGGAGCTTTCTTT
CSGQQGAGAFF
>15|NA|TRBV6-4|NA|TRBJ2-3
TGTGCCAGCAGTGACATCAAGAACGGAGCAGATACGCAGTATTTT
CASSDIKNGADTQYF
>15|NA|TRBV7-9|NA|TRBJ2-2
TGTGCCAGCAGCGCGGGACGTGGGAACACCGGGGAGCTGTTTTTT
CASSAGRGNTGELFF
>17|TRBD2|TRBV2|NA|TRBJ2-1
TGTGCCAGCAGTGAATATAGCGGGGGGGCGTTCGACAATGAGCAGTTCTTC
CASSEYSGGAFDNEQFF
>11|NA|TRBV6-5|NA|TRBJ1-5
TGTGCCAGCAGGGGCCACCAGCCCCAGCATTTT
CASRGHQPQHF
>14|NA|TRBV5-1|NA|TRBJ2-3
TGCGCCAGCGCAACCCTACAGCACACAGATACGCAGTATTTT
CASATLQHTDTQYF
>14|TRBD1|TRBV6-4|NA|TRBJ1-2
TGTGCCAGCAGAGTGGGGACAGGGGACTATGGCTACACCTTC
CASRVGTGDYGYTF
>19|TRBD1|TRBV27|NA|TRBJ1-4
TGTGCCAGCAGTTTACTCGGGACAGGGGGCCCCCGCCGGGGGGAAAAACTGTTTTTT
CASSLLGTGGPRRGEKLFF
>15|NA|TRBV7-2|NA|TRBJ2-2
TGTGCCAGCAGTAGTTACGCGCGAAGCACCGGGGAGCTGTTTTTT
CASSSYARSTGELFF
>13|NA|TRBV5-1|NA|TRBJ1-1
TGCGCCAGCAGTAGTAGGGGAAACACTGAAGCTTTCTTT
CASSSRGNTEAFF
>13|NA|TRBV11-2|NA|TRBJ2-1
TGTGCCAGCAGCTCCGAGCTGGTAACTGAGCAGTTCTTC
CASSSELVTEQFF